This T cell receptor (beta chain) is from a study of blood T cell repertoires in COVID-19. The authors' processing: Estimation of nucleated cell counts relied on the amplification of reference gene primers. The protocol was immunoSEQ multiplex PCR, while the TCRdb copy is restricted to in-frame clones and leaves out a portion. That table gives V, J and clone size, and the DNA gave D and trimming. The sample holds over 150,000 clones; roughly 84% are singletons and the top ten take 11% to 15%. The germline V gene encodes CDR1 KGHSH and CDR2 LQKENI. The V gene end was trimmed by 1 base and the J gene end by 4 bases; junction bases not matched to a gene: 6. The CDR3 is made up of 15 amino acids.

This receptor was obtained from a man younger than 35 with active or convalescent COVID-19. The chain employs TRBV18 and TRBJ2-7, with 8 bases matching TRBD1. Sequencing was carried out using peripheral blood. The CDR3: CASSPQRQGQYEQYF. DNA for the CDR3: TGTGCCAGCTCACCACAGCGACAGGGGCAATACGAGCAGTACTTC. The complete variable domain, with remaining parts taken from reference TRBV18 and TRBJ2-7, reads NAGVMQNPRHLVRRRGQEARLRCSPMKGHSHVYWYRQLPEEGLKFMVYLQKENIIDESGMPKERFSAEFPKEGPSILRIQQVVRGDSAAYFCASSPQRQGQYEQYFGPGTRLTVT.